These T cell receptor beta chains were read from a single sample in a study of CD8+ T cells in alopecia areata. Sequencing used immunoSEQ multiplex PCR; TCRdb keeps in-frame clones, though not all of them. The data hold 150,000 or so clones, with more than 45% observed a single time. The sequenced sample consisted of CD4+ T cells sorted from blood. These receptors were collected from a human donor with alopecia areata. CDR3s include the opening cysteine and the closing phenylalanine or tryptophan. The D gene is left open where the match is weak. Not every row has a clone size; where given, it reads once, few, many or a size class.

d_gene: TRBD1
abundance: .
j_gene: TRBJ1-1
v_gene: TRBV11-1
CDR3nt: TGTGCCAGCAGCTCCCGCAGACAGGGGATCTCAAGTTTGGCTTTCTTT
CDR3aa: CASSSRRQGISSLAFF

d_gene: .
abundance: .
j_gene: TRBJ2-5
v_gene: TRBV5-1
CDR3nt: TGCGCCAGCAGCTTGAGTCTCCAAGAGACCCAGTACTTC
CDR3aa: CASSLSLQETQYF

d_gene: .
abundance: .
j_gene: TRBJ2-1
v_gene: TRBV5-1
CDR3nt: TGCGCCAGCAGCTCCGGGAGCAGCTCCTACAATGAGCAGTTCTTC
CDR3aa: CASSSGSSSYNEQFF

d_gene: TRBD2
abundance: few
j_gene: TRBJ2-1
v_gene: TRBV29-1
CDR3nt: TGCAGCGTTATAGCGGGAGGGACCTACAATGAGCAGTTCTTC
CDR3aa: CSVIAGGTYNEQFF

d_gene: TRBD1
abundance: .
j_gene: TRBJ1-2
v_gene: TRBV11-2
CDR3nt: TGTGCCAGCAGCCCACCGGGACAGGGGGCGCCGGGCTACACCTTC
CDR3aa: CASSPPGQGAPGYTF

d_gene: .
abundance: few
j_gene: TRBJ2-7
v_gene: TRBV29-1
CDR3nt: TGCAGTGGCATTGCGGACTCCTACGAGCAGTACTTC
CDR3aa: CSGIADSYEQYF

d_gene: .
abundance: .
j_gene: TRBJ2-1
v_gene: TRBV5-6
CDR3nt: TGTGCCAGCAGCTTGGTCCCACTAGGGAACAATGAGCAGTTCTTC
CDR3aa: CASSLVPLGNNEQFF

d_gene: .
abundance: .
j_gene: TRBJ1-1
v_gene: TRBV28
CDR3nt: TGTGCCAGCAGTTCGGCAGGGTCCTTTGGCACTGAAGCTTTCTTT
CDR3aa: CASSSAGSFGTEAFF

d_gene: TRBD1
abundance: .
j_gene: TRBJ1-5
v_gene: TRBV29-1
CDR3nt: TGCAGCGCCGGGGACAGGGGGTCTGCCCAGCATTTT
CDR3aa: CSAGDRGSAQHF

d_gene: TRBD1
abundance: .
j_gene: TRBJ2-7
v_gene: TRBV28
CDR3nt: TGTGCCAGCAGTTTCCCCGGAGCAGGGGGCGAGCAGTACTTC
CDR3aa: CASSFPGAGGEQYF

d_gene: .
abundance: .
j_gene: TRBJ2-7
v_gene: TRBV29-1
CDR3nt: TGCAGCGTCAATAAGGGGGGCTACGAGCAGTACTTC
CDR3aa: CSVNKGGYEQYF

d_gene: .
abundance: few
j_gene: TRBJ1-1
v_gene: TRBV4-1
CDR3nt: TGCGCCAGCAGCCTACAGGACGGAATGAACACTGAAGCTTTCTTT
CDR3aa: CASSLQDGMNTEAFF

d_gene: .
abundance: .
j_gene: TRBJ2-7
v_gene: TRBV25-1
CDR3nt: TGTGCCAGCAGTGATCTAGTGTACGAGCAGTACTTC
CDR3aa: CASSDLVYEQYF

d_gene: TRBD1
abundance: .
j_gene: TRBJ2-7
v_gene: TRBV7-9
CDR3nt: TGTGCCAGCAGCTTAGAAGGGACAGGGGGAGGCGAGCAGTACTTC
CDR3aa: CASSLEGTGGGEQYF

d_gene: .
abundance: .
j_gene: TRBJ1-5
v_gene: TRBV30
CDR3nt: TGTGCCTGGAACCCCAAGGACAGTTCGGCTTTCCATCAGCCCCAGCATTTT
CDR3aa: CAWNPKDSSAFHQPQHF

d_gene: .
abundance: .
j_gene: TRBJ2-7
v_gene: TRBV6-5
CDR3nt: TGTGCCAGCAGTCCCGGGAGCCCCTACGAGCAGTACTTC
CDR3aa: CASSPGSPYEQYF

d_gene: TRBD1
abundance: few
j_gene: TRBJ1-5
v_gene: TRBV29-1
CDR3nt: TGCAGCGCCTCCGGGACAGGGAATCAGCCCCAGCATTTT
CDR3aa: CSASGTGNQPQHF

d_gene: .
abundance: .
j_gene: TRBJ2-7
v_gene: TRBV10-3
CDR3nt: TGTGCCATCAGCGGAGACTCCTACGAGCAGTACTTC
CDR3aa: CAISGDSYEQYF

d_gene: TRBD2
abundance: few
j_gene: TRBJ2-1
v_gene: TRBV4-1
CDR3nt: TGCGCCAGCAGCCACCTGGGACTAGCGGGAGATGAGCAGTTCTTC
CDR3aa: CASSHLGLAGDEQFF

d_gene: TRBD2
abundance: .
j_gene: TRBJ2-2
v_gene: TRBV4-2
CDR3nt: TGTGCCAGCAGCCCCGGACTAGCGGGAGCGGCGTGGGAGCTGTTTTTT
CDR3aa: CASSPGLAGAAWELFF

d_gene: TRBD1
abundance: .
j_gene: TRBJ2-3
v_gene: TRBV2
CDR3nt: TGTGCCAGCAGTACAAGACAGGGGTCGCAGTATTTT
CDR3aa: CASSTRQGSQYF

d_gene: TRBD1
abundance: few
j_gene: TRBJ2-7
v_gene: TRBV4-2
CDR3nt: TGTGCCAGCAGCCAGGCAGGACAGGGGTTTGGCGAGCAGTACTTC
CDR3aa: CASSQAGQGFGEQYF

d_gene: .
abundance: few
j_gene: TRBJ2-6
v_gene: TRBV25-1
CDR3nt: TGTGCCAGCAGTGAATCATCGGTGTCGGGGGCCAACGTCCTGACTTTC
CDR3aa: CASSESSVSGANVLTF

d_gene: TRBD1
abundance: .
j_gene: TRBJ2-3
v_gene: TRBV2
CDR3nt: TGTGCCAGCAGTGAGGACAGGGGAGCAGATACGCAGTATTTT
CDR3aa: CASSEDRGADTQYF

d_gene: .
abundance: .
j_gene: TRBJ2-7
v_gene: TRBV27
CDR3nt: TGTGCCAGCAGTGCACAGAGATCGGGCGGACTGCCTTTCTACGAGCAGTACTTC
CDR3aa: CASSAQRSGGLPFYEQYF

d_gene: .
abundance: few
j_gene: TRBJ2-7
v_gene: TRBV28
CDR3nt: TGTGCCAGCAGTCTGGACCCCTCCTACGAGCAGTACTTC
CDR3aa: CASSLDPSYEQYF

d_gene: .
abundance: once
j_gene: TRBJ1-1
v_gene: TRBV5-6
CDR3nt: TGTGCCAGCGGAGAGCAGGGGATGAAGTCCACTGAAGCTTTCTTT
CDR3aa: CASGEQGMKSTEAFF

d_gene: TRBD2
abundance: .
j_gene: TRBJ2-5
v_gene: TRBV14
CDR3nt: TGTGCCAGCAGCCAGAGTAGCGGGAGAGTCACCCAGTACTTC
CDR3aa: CASSQSSGRVTQYF

d_gene: .
abundance: few
j_gene: TRBJ1-5
v_gene: TRBV5-6
CDR3nt: TGTGCCAGCAGCCTCGGTTTGGCGCCCCAGCATTTT
CDR3aa: CASSLGLAPQHF

d_gene: .
abundance: .
j_gene: TRBJ2-7
v_gene: TRBV7-9
CDR3nt: TGTGCCAGCAGCTTTTGGGGCAGCGGAACGAACGAGCAGTACTTC
CDR3aa: CASSFWGSGTNEQYF

d_gene: .
abundance: few
j_gene: TRBJ2-5
v_gene: TRBV29-1
CDR3nt: TGCAGCGTTGAAGATAGCTCAGAGACCCAGTACTTC
CDR3aa: CSVEDSSETQYF

d_gene: TRBD1
abundance: few
j_gene: TRBJ2-3
v_gene: TRBV29-1
CDR3nt: TGCAGCGTTAGACAGGGCAGCACAGATACGCAGTATTTT
CDR3aa: CSVRQGSTDTQYF

d_gene: .
abundance: few
j_gene: TRBJ2-7
v_gene: TRBV29-1
CDR3nt: TGCAGCGTGGGCCCGGGCGGTCCCTACGAGCAGTACTTC
CDR3aa: CSVGPGGPYEQYF

d_gene: .
abundance: .
j_gene: TRBJ2-3
v_gene: TRBV27
CDR3nt: TGTGCCAGCAGTCCCTCAGCAGGCACAGATACGCAGTATTTT
CDR3aa: CASSPSAGTDTQYF

d_gene: .
abundance: few
j_gene: TRBJ2-4
v_gene: TRBV7-4
CDR3nt: TGTGCCAGCAGCTTAGCGAGGAGGGGCTTGGCCAAAAACATTCAGTACTTC
CDR3aa: CASSLARRGLAKNIQYF

d_gene: .
abundance: .
j_gene: TRBJ2-1
v_gene: TRBV5-4
CDR3nt: TGTGCCAGCAGCCTGACAGTGTTGAATGAGCAGTTCTTC
CDR3aa: CASSLTVLNEQFF

d_gene: TRBD1
abundance: .
j_gene: TRBJ2-1
v_gene: TRBV11-1
CDR3nt: TGTGCCAGCAGCTCCTCCGGGACAGGGGTCCGAAGGGATGAGCAGTTCTTC
CDR3aa: CASSSSGTGVRRDEQFF

d_gene: TRBD1
abundance: .
j_gene: TRBJ1-1
v_gene: TRBV30
CDR3nt: TGTGCCTGGACAAATAGGGACAGGGTGCCCACTGAAGCTTTCTTT
CDR3aa: CAWTNRDRVPTEAFF

d_gene: TRBD1
abundance: .
j_gene: TRBJ2-5
v_gene: TRBV4-1
CDR3nt: TGCGCCAGCAGCCAAGTTCAGGGGGTGGAGACCCAGTACTTC
CDR3aa: CASSQVQGVETQYF

d_gene: .
abundance: few
j_gene: TRBJ2-1
v_gene: TRBV7-9
CDR3nt: TGTGCCAGCCTGAAAAGGGGTGCAGATGAGCAGTTCTTC
CDR3aa: CASLKRGADEQFF

d_gene: TRBD1
abundance: .
j_gene: TRBJ2-5
v_gene: TRBV29-1
CDR3nt: TGCAGCGGGACTGGGACAGGGGCCGCAGAGACCCAGTACTTC
CDR3aa: CSGTGTGAAETQYF

d_gene: TRBD1
abundance: .
j_gene: TRBJ2-7
v_gene: TRBV29-1
CDR3nt: TGCAGCGCGAAGACAGGGGCCTACGAGCAGTACTTC
CDR3aa: CSAKTGAYEQYF

d_gene: .
abundance: .
j_gene: TRBJ2-1
v_gene: TRBV25-1
CDR3nt: TGTGCCAGCAGGGTCCCCGGCACCTACAATGAGCAGTTCTTC
CDR3aa: CASRVPGTYNEQFF

d_gene: TRBD1
abundance: .
j_gene: TRBJ2-6
v_gene: TRBV5-4
CDR3nt: TGTGCCAGCAGCCCACAGGGGTGGGCCAACGTCCTGACTTTC
CDR3aa: CASSPQGWANVLTF

d_gene: TRBD1
abundance: .
j_gene: TRBJ1-5
v_gene: TRBV28
CDR3nt: TGTGCCAGCTACCCCACCACAGGGGGTAATCAGCCCCAGCATTTT
CDR3aa: CASYPTTGGNQPQHF

d_gene: .
abundance: .
j_gene: TRBJ2-2
v_gene: TRBV5-1
CDR3nt: TGCGCCAGCAGCCTTCACCCGGGGGACGGGGAGCTGTTTTTT
CDR3aa: CASSLHPGDGELFF